This T cell receptor (beta chain) was identified during a study of blood T cell repertoires in COVID-19. Background on the study: From the United States, Italy and Spain came samples of acute and convalescent COVID-19. In each case, the material was cDNA or gDNA derived from T cells, B-cell-depleted T cells, or PBMCs.

Authors' methods: Estimation of nucleated cell counts relied on the amplification of reference gene primers. Using immunoSEQ multiplex PCR, the repertoire was profiled, and TCRdb retains in-frame clones only, with some absent. From that table come the V and J calls and clone size; the DNA was used to work out D and trimming. This repertoire shows about 73,000 clones, 75% to 90% found once; its top ten account for roughly 2.5%. Per germline, CDR1 SGHTA and CDR2 FQGNSA. The CDR3 consists of 14 residues. Trimming at V came to 7 bases and at J to 4 bases, leaving 7 bases not matched to a gene. The clonotype was recovered from an older man with active or convalescent COVID-19. The chain is built from TRBV7-2 and TRBJ1-5; 7 bases are shared with TRBD1. Input material: peripheral blood. As DNA, the CDR3 is TGTGCCAGCACAACAGGGGTCGGGAATCAGCCCCAGCATTTT. Its translation: CASTTGVGNQPQHF.